Described below is a single T cell receptor beta chain sequence and its context. What it recognizes is unknown. This record comes from a study of molecular identifiers for immune sequencing clone quantification. Study-wide points: Clones with over 20 RNA copies captured over 98% of effector molecules but under 1% of naive ones.

The CD8+CD4-CCR7+CD45RA+ phenotype defined the sorted naive CD8 T cells. TCRdb re-analysed the PCR reads in MiXCR, keeping a single row per CDR3 protein. Among about 510,000 distinct CDR3 sequences, about 26% were seen once, and the ten largest hold around 0.8%. V was clipped by 1 base and J by 0 bases, with 14 bases between them. The CDR3 has 17 amino acids. CDR1 is LGHDT and CDR2 is YNNKEL in the germline V gene (reference sequence). The receptor was derived from a human donor in good health. Some libraries in this study had Jurkat cell RNA spiked in. Sequencing was carried out using naive CD8+ T cells from blood, with Jurkat cell RNA spiked in. The subset is: FACS-sorted CD8+CD4-CCR7+CD45RA+ naive T cells. The gene calls are TRBV3-1 and TRBJ2-3; the D gene is possibly TRBD1 (5 bases). CDR3 bases: TGTGCCAGCAGCCAAGGGACATTCACTACTAGCACAGATACGCAGTATTTT. Its translation: CASSQGTFTTSTDTQYF.